A selection of T cell receptor beta chains follows, all from one sample in a study of blood T cell repertoires in COVID-19. The repertoire was sequenced with immunoSEQ multiplex PCR; TCRdb's copy has only in-frame clones and lacks some. The profile shows about 98,000 clones, approximately 90% of them singletons. Source material: peripheral blood. The receptor source for this set is a woman between 50 and 59 years old with COVID-19, enrolled during active disease. CDR3s include the opening cysteine and the closing phenylalanine or tryptophan. Each record gives: V gene, clone size, J gene, D gene, CDR3 protein, CDR3 DNA. A D gene is named only where the DNA matches it firmly. Clone size appears in some rows only: once, few, many, or a class for an expanded clone.

>TRBV6-5|.|TRBJ1-5|.
CASSYSSDQPQHF
TGTGCCAGCAGTTACTCGTCCGATCAGCCCCAGCATTTT
>TRBV4-1|.|TRBJ1-2|.
CASSQDQDTLGYGYTF
TGCGCCAGCAGCCAAGATCAGGACACCCTCGGGTATGGCTACACCTTC
>TRBV4-1|few|TRBJ2-7|.
CASSQPTTTNSYEQYF
TGCGCCAGCAGCCAACCGACTACCACAAACTCCTACGAGCAGTACTTC
>TRBV30|.|TRBJ1-1|TRBD1
CAWSVFGGQVNTEAFF
TGTGCCTGGAGTGTATTTGGGGGACAGGTGAACACTGAAGCTTTCTTT
>TRBV4-1|few|TRBJ1-2|TRBD1
CASSQHEGQRNYGYTF
TGCGCCAGCAGCCAACACGAGGGACAGCGAAACTATGGCTACACCTTC
>TRBV6-5|.|TRBJ2-4|.
CASSPDRNIQYF
TGTGCCAGCAGCCCGGACAGAAACATTCAGTACTTC
>TRBV7-9|.|TRBJ2-7|.
CASSVGHQRPYEQYF
TGTGCCAGCAGCGTAGGTCACCAGAGGCCCTACGAGCAGTACTTC
>TRBV6-5|.|TRBJ1-2|TRBD1
CASSYSGQGGSYGYTF
TGTGCCAGCAGTTACTCGGGACAGGGAGGGAGCTATGGCTACACCTTC
>TRBV4-1|.|TRBJ1-2|TRBD1
CASSTTTGAILNYGYTF
TGCGCCAGCAGCACTACGACAGGGGCGATACTTAACTATGGCTACACCTTC
>TRBV4-1|.|TRBJ2-5|.
CASSPLLQETQYF
TGCGCCAGCAGCCCATTGCTACAAGAGACCCAGTACTTC
>TRBV12-3/TRBV12-4|.|TRBJ2-3|.
CASSFSGTQYF
TGTGCCAGCAGTTTCTCGGGGACGCAGTATTTT
>TRBV13|.|TRBJ2-1|.
CASSRRGGVLYNEQFF
TGTGCCAGCAGCCGTCGGGGCGGGGTCCTCTACAATGAGCAGTTCTTC
>TRBV14|.|TRBJ2-7|.
CASSRGQSPYEQYF
TGTGCCAGCAGCCGCGGGCAGTCCCCCTACGAGCAGTACTTC
>TRBV23-1|.|TRBJ1-6|TRBD1
CASSPGQGCSYNSPLHF
TGCGCCAGCAGTCCGGGACAGGGATGCTCCTATAATTCACCCCTCCACTTT
>TRBV5-1|.|TRBJ2-3|TRBD1
CASSLGGQGFTDTQYF
TGCGCCAGCAGCTTGGGGGGACAGGGGTTCACAGATACGCAGTATTTT
>TRBV24-1|.|TRBJ2-1|.
CATSDLGGYNEQFF
TGTGCCACCAGTGATTTGGGAGGTTACAATGAGCAGTTCTTC
>TRBV29-1|.|TRBJ2-2|TRBD1
CSGRTGVTGELFF
TGCAGCGGGAGGACAGGGGTCACCGGGGAGCTGTTTTTT
>TRBV4-1|.|TRBJ2-2|.
CASSQVSNSDTGELFF
TGCGCCAGCAGCCAAGTTAGCAATTCGGACACCGGGGAGCTGTTTTTT
>TRBV12-5|once|TRBJ1-5|.
CASGGQGQPQHF
TGTGCTAGTGGTGGTCAGGGCCAGCCCCAGCATTTT
>TRBV27|.|TRBJ1-2|TRBD1
CASKTGGNGYTF
TGTGCCAGCAAGACAGGGGGTAATGGCTACACCTTC
>TRBV28|.|TRBJ1-3|.
CASSLRTAGNTIYF
TGTGCCAGCAGTTTAAGGACAGCCGGAAACACCATATATTTT
>TRBV24-1|.|TRBJ2-2|.
CATSDLRGTGELFF
TGTGCCACCAGTGATCTCAGAGGGACCGGGGAGCTGTTTTTT
>TRBV3-1/TRBV3-2|.|TRBJ2-5|.
CASSLGGRKETQYF
TGTGCCAGCAGCCTAGGAGGGAGGAAAGAGACCCAGTACTTC